A single sample is the source of the 10 T cell receptor beta chains below, sequenced in a study of EBV T-cell therapy then PD-1 blockade in nasopharyngeal carcinoma. These receptors' targets are unknown. The treatment: AdE1-LMPpoly-expanded autologous EBV-specific T-cell therapy followed by anti-PD-1 nivolumab. Profiled with immunoSEQ multiplex PCR; TCRdb holds only in-frame clones, not every one. The data contain about 17,000 clones, approximately 80% of them seen just once; the ten biggest clones take up under 30%. The sample in question was CD8+ T cells from blood, obtained at day 0 from a patient whose treatment included autologous EBV-specific T cells and nivolumab. Receptors were obtained from a man aged 35-49 years with nasopharyngeal carcinoma.

The chain carries TRBV7-9 and TRBJ2-1; 9 bases fit TRBD1. Germline V gene sequence: CDR1 SEHNR, CDR2 FQNEAQ (reference sequence). This CDR3 contains 12 residues. The ends lost 4 bases at V and 9 bases at J; junction bases unmatched: 1. CDR3 sequence: CASSWTGVEQFF. The CDR3 nucleotides are TGTGCCAGCAGCTGGACAGGGGTTGAGCAGTTCTTC.

This chain connects TRBV3-1 (or the pseudogene TRBV3-2) to TRBJ2-1; 8 bases fit TRBD1. V dropped 8 bases and J dropped 4; count of bases not matched to a gene: 13. Per germline, CDR1 LGHDT and CDR2 YNNKEL (reference sequence). The length of the CDR3 is 16 residues. The CDR3 DNA reads as TGTGCCAGCGCGAAGGGGGGACAGGCCCTTTACAATGAGCAGTTCTTC. This encodes CASAKGGQALYNEQFF.

This chain connects TRBV5-4 to TRBJ2-1, with 9 bases fitting TRBD2. The CDR3 is made up of 16 amino acids. Per germline, CDR1 SGHNT and CDR2 YYREEE (reference sequence). J gave up 8 bases and V 4 bases, and 13 bases lay outside the gene matches. In nucleotides, the CDR3 is TGTGCCAGCAGCGGGGAGGTGCTAGCGGGGAGCGATGAGCAGTTCTTC. It codes for CASSGEVLAGSDEQFF.

This chain connects TRBV20-1 to TRBJ1-1, with 8 bases aligning to TRBD1. This CDR3 region has 11 residues. In germline, CDR1 is DFQATT, CDR2 SNEGSKA (reference sequence). The V and J ends lost 4 bases and 11 bases, in that order; junction bases with no gene match: 6. The CDR3 DNA is TGCAGTGCTACGACAGGGGCGAGCGCTTTCTTT. Translation: CSATTGASAFF.

This chain joins TRBV7-8 and TRBJ2-3, with 7 nucleotides matching TRBD2. The germline gives CDR1 SGHVS, CDR2 FQNEAQ. The V gene end was trimmed by 1 base and the J gene end by 0 bases; junction bases not matched to a gene: 4. The CDR3 loop spans 16 amino acids. DNA of the CDR3: TGTGCCAGCAGCTTAGTTTTTAGCGGGAGCACAGATACGCAGTATTTT. Translated, it gives CASSLVFSGSTDTQYF.

The genes are TRBV27 and TRBJ2-2, with D tentatively TRBD2 (6 bases). Germline V lookup: CDR1 MNHEY, CDR2 SMNVEV (reference sequence). V was clipped by 3 bases and J by 5 bases, with 10 bases between them. The CDR3 is made up of 14 amino acids. Here the CDR3 DNA reads TGTGCCAGCAGTTTTTTTGCGGGGACCGGGGAGCTGTTTTTT. Protein product: CASSFFAGTGELFF.

The chain has TRBV5-1 and TRBJ1-1; no definite D call. CDR3 length: 12 amino acids. Germline CDR1 SGHRS, CDR2 YFSETQ. Trimming removed 5 bases at V and 5 bases at J, with 10 bases between. The CDR3 reads CASREGGTEAFF. The CDR3 DNA reads TGCGCCAGCAGGGAGGGCGGGACTGAAGCTTTCTTT.

This clone was seen a handful of times. The V gene is TRBV6-1, the J gene TRBJ2-7; D possibly uses TRBD1 or TRBD2 (7 bases each). Germline loops: CDR1 MNHNS, CDR2 SASEGT. The V end lost 1 base, the J end lost 2 bases, and 12 bases lay between the germline ends. This CDR3 is 15 amino acids long. The CDR3 region is CASSEEAGGAYEQYF. DNA for the CDR3: TGTGCCAGCAGTGAAGAGGCAGGGGGGGCCTACGAGCAGTACTTC.

The chain recombines TRBV24-1 with TRBJ2-5; tentatively, D is TRBD1 (6 bases). Trimming cost V 5 bases and J 3 bases, with 12 bases left between them. The CDR3 totals 14 residues. CDR1 and CDR2 from the germline V gene are KGHDR and SFDVKD. The CDR3 loop reads CATSGWTAKETQYF. The CDR3 DNA reads as TGTGCCACCAGTGGCTGGACAGCCAAAGAGACCCAGTACTTC.

This clone was observed a handful of times. The chain uses TRBV4-2 and TRBJ1-5; no firm D call. Trimming removed 0 bases from V and 7 bases from J, with 13 bases in between. Germline V gives CDR1 LGHNA, CDR2 YNFKEQ. There are 15 residues in the CDR3. The CDR3 loop reads CASSQENTGFQPQHF. The CDR3, as DNA: TGTGCCAGCAGCCAAGAGAACACGGGGTTCCAGCCCCAGCATTTT.